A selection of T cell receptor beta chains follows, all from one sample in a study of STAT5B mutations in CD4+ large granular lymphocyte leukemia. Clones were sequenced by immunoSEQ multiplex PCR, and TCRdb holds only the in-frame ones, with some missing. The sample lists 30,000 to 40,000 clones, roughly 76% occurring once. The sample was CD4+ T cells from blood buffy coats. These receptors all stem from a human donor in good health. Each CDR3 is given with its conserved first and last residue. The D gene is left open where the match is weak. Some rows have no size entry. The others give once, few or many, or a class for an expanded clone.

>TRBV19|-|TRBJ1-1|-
TGTGCCAGTAGTAGTTACCCGGGACTGCAGGGCACTGAAGCTTTCTTT
CASSSYPGLQGTEAFF
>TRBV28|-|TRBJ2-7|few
TGTGCCAGCAGGCGGGACACCGACAACTACGAGCAGTACTTC
CASRRDTDNYEQYF
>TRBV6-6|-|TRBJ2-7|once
TGTGCCAGCAGTTACTCGCAGGACTCCTACGAGCAGTACTTC
CASSYSQDSYEQYF
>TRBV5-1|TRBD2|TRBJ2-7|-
TGCGCCAGCAGCCCGGAGGGGAGCGGGGGCGGCCTACGTGAGCAGTACTTC
CASSPEGSGGGLREQYF
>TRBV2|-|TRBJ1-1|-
TGTGCCAGCAGTGAAAGAAATATGAACACTGAAGCTTTCTTT
CASSERNMNTEAFF
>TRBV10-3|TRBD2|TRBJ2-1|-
TGTGCCATCAGTGAAAGTCGGGAGGACAATGAGCAGTTCTTC
CAISESREDNEQFF
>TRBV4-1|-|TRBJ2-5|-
TGCGCCAGCAGCCAAGAGGGCGGCAGGGCCCCTTTCGTACAACAAGAGACCCAGTACTTC
CASSQEGGRAPFVQQETQYF
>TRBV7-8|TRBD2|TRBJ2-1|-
TGTGCCAGCAGCTTACCCCCGGGACTAGCGGGGGCTCAACCACGGAATGAGCAGTTCTTC
CASSLPPGLAGAQPRNEQFF
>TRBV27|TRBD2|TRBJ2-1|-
TGTGCCAGCAGTCCAATAGCTACTAGCGGTTCCTACAATGAGCAGTTCTTC
CASSPIATSGSYNEQFF
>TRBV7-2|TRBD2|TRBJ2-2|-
TGTGCCAGCAGCTTAGGCCCGGGACTAGCGGGGGGCCAGGGCGGGGAGCTGTTTTTT
CASSLGPGLAGGQGGELFF
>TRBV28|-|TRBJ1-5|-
TGTGCCAGCAGTTCCCTGGGTGGGGGGCAGGATCAGCCCCAGCATTTT
CASSSLGGGQDQPQHF
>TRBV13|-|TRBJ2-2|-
TGTGCCAGCAGCCTAAGGCCCGGGAGCGGGGAGCTGTTTTTT
CASSLRPGSGELFF
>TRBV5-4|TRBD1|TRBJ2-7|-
TGTGCCAGCAGCTTGGGAGGGGGCGGCTACGAGCAGTACTTC
CASSLGGGGYEQYF
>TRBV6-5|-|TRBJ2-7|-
TGTGCCAGCAGTTACCTCGGCACACCCTACGAGCAGTACTTC
CASSYLGTPYEQYF
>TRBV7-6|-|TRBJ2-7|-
TGTGCCAGCAGCGGAGGGCGGGCACCCTCCTACGAGCAGTACTTC
CASSGGRAPSYEQYF
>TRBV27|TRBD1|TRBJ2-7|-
TGTGCCAGCACTCGGACAGGGACCTACGAGCAGTACTTC
CASTRTGTYEQYF
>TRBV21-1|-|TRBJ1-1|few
TGTGCCAGCGAGATGAACACTGAAGCTTTCTTT
CASEMNTEAFF
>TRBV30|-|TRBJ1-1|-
TGTGCCTGGAGCCCGGGACTCCTGAGCGAAGCTTTCTTT
CAWSPGLLSEAFF
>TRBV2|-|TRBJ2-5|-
TGTGCCAGCAGTGAAACTAGAGGGGTCGAGACCCAGTACTTC
CASSETRGVETQYF
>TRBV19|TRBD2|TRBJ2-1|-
TGTGCCAGTAGCCCCCGACCGCTAGCGGACAATGAGCAGTTCTTC
CASSPRPLADNEQFF
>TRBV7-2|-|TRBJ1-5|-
TGTGCCAGCCGCCGGGACCCTAATCAGCCCCAGCATTTT
CASRRDPNQPQHF
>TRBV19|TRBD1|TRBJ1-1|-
TGTGCCAGTAGTATCGGACAGGGGGTCACTGAAGCTTTCTTT
CASSIGQGVTEAFF
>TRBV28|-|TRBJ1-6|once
TGTGCCAGCGGCCCGGCGGGAGTAAATTCACCCCTCCACTTT
CASGPAGVNSPLHF
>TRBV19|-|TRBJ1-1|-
TGTGCCAGTAGTATAGACGCAAACACTGAAGCTTTCTTT
CASSIDANTEAFF
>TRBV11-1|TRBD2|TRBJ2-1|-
TGTGCCAGCAGCTTTGGACTAGCGGACAATGAGCAGTTCTTC
CASSFGLADNEQFF
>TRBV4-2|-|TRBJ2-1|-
TGTGCCAGCAGCCAAGGGGAGCGGAGGGACAATGAGCAGTTCTTC
CASSQGERRDNEQFF
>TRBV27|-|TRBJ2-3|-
TGTGCCAGCAGTTTATGGGGGGGCACAGATACGCAGTATTTT
CASSLWGGTDTQYF
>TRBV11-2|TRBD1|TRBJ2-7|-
TGTGCCAGCAGCTTAGCCCGGGCCGGCGGCATGGGACAGTTTTACGAGCAGTACTTC
CASSLARAGGMGQFYEQYF
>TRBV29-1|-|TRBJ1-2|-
TGCAGCGTTGAACAGCCCCCGTCTAACTATGGCTACACCTTC
CSVEQPPSNYGYTF